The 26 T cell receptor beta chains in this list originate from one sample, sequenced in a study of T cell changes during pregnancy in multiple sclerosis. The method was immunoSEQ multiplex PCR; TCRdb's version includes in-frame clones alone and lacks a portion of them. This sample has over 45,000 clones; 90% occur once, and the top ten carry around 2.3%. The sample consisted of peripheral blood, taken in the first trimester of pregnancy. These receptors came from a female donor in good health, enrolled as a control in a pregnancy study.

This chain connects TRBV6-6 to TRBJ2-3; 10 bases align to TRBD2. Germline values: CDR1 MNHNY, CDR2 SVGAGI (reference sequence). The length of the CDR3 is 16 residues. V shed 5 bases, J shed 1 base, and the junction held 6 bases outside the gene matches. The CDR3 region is CASSGLLAGGTDTQYF. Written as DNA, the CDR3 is TGTGCCAGCAGTGGCCTCCTAGCGGGGGGCACAGATACGCAGTATTTT.

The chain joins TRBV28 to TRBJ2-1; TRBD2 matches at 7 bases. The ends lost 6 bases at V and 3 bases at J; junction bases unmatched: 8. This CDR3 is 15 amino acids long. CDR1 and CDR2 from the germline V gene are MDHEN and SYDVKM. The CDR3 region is CASRLLGEGYNEQFF. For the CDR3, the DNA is TGTGCCAGCAGACTTTTGGGGGAGGGCTACAATGAGCAGTTCTTC.

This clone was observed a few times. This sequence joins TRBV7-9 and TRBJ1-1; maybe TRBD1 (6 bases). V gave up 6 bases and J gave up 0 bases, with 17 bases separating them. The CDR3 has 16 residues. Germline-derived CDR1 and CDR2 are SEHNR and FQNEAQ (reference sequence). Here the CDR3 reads CASRSRTVTMNTEAFF. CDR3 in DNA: TGTGCCAGCAGGTCGAGGACAGTTACAATGAACACTGAAGCTTTCTTT.

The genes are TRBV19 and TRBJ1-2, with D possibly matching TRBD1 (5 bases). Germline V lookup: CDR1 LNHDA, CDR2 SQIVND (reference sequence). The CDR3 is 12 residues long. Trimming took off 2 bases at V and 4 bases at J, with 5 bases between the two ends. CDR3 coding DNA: TGTGCCAGTAGTATAAGGGGCTATGGCTACACCTTC. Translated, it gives CASSIRGYGYTF.

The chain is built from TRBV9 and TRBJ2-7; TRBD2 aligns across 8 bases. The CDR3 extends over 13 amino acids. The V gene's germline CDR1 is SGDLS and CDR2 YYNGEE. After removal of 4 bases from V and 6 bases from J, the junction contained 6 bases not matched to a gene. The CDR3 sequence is CASSPLSGTEQYF. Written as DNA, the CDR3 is TGTGCCAGCAGCCCCCTTAGCGGGACCGAGCAGTACTTC.

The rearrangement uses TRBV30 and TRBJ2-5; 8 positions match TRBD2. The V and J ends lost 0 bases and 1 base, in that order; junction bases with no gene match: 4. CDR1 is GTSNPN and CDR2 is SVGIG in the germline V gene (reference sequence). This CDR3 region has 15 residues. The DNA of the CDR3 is TGTGCCTGGAGTGTTTCCGGGGGGGCCCAAGAGACCCAGTACTTC. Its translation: CAWSVSGGAQETQYF.

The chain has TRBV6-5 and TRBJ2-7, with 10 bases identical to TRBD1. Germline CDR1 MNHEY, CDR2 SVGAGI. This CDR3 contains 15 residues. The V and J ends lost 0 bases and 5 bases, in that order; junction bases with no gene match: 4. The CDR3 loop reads CASSYSRDRGHEQYF. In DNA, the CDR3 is TGTGCCAGCAGTTACTCCCGGGACAGGGGACACGAGCAGTACTTC.

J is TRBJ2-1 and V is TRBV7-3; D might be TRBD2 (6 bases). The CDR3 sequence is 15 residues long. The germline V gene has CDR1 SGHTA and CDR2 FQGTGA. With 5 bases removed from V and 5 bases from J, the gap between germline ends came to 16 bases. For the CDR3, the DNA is TGTGCCAGCAGCCGAAGCCATCCGGGGGACAATGAGCAGTTCTTC. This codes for CASSRSHPGDNEQFF. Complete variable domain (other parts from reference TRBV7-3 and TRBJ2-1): GAGVSQTPSNKVTEKGKYVELRCDPISGHTALYWYRQSLGQGPEFLIYFQGTGAADDSGLPNDRFFAVRPEGSVSTLKIQRTERGDSAVYLCASSRSHPGDNEQFFGPGTRLTVL.

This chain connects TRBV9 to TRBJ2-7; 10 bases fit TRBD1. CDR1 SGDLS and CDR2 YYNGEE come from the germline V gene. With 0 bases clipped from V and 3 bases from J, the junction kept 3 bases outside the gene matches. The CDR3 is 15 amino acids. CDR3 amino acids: CASSVGDRGFYEQYF. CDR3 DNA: TGTGCCAGCAGCGTAGGGGACAGGGGATTCTACGAGCAGTACTTC.

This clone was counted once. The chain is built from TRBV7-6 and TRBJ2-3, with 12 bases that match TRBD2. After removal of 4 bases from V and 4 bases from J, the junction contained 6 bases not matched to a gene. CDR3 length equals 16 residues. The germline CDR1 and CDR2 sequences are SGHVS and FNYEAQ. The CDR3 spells CASSSWSSGGADTQYF. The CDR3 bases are TGTGCCAGCAGCTCCTGGTCTAGCGGGGGGGCAGATACGCAGTATTTT.

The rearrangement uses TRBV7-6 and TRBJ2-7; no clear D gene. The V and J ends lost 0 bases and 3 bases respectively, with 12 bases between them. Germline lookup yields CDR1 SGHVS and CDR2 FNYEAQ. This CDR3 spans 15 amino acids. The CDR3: CASSLARGSGYEQYF. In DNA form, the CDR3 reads TGTGCCAGCAGCTTAGCGCGCGGATCGGGCTACGAGCAGTACTTC.

The CDR3 DNA follows: TGTGCCAGCAGCTTAGTTCGAACACCCGACACTGAAGCTTTCTTT. Translated, it gives CASSLVRTPDTEAFF. V usage is TRBV7-9 and J usage is TRBJ1-1; the D is unclear. Germline CDR1 SEHNR, CDR2 FQNEAQ (reference sequence). CDR3 length: 15 residues. Trimming took off 1 base at V and 3 bases at J, with 12 bases between the two ends.

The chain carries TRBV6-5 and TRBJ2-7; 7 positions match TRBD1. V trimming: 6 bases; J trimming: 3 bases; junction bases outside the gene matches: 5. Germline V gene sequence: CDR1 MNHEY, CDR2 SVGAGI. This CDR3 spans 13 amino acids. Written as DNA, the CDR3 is TGTGCCAGCAGAAACGGACAGGACTACGAGCAGTACTTC. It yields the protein CASRNGQDYEQYF.

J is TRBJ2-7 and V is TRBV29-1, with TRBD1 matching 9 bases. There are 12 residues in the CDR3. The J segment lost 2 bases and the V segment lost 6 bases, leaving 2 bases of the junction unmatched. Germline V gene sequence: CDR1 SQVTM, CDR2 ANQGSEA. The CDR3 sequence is CSVRQGAYEQYF. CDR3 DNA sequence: TGCAGCGTAAGACAGGGGGCCTACGAGCAGTACTTC.

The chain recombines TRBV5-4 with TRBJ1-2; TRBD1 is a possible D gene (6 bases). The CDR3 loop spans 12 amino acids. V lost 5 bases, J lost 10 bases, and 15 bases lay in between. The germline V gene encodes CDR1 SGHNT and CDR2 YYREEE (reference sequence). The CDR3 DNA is TGTGCCAGCAGACTTCCTATGGGGGCCTACACCTTC. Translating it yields CASRLPMGAYTF.

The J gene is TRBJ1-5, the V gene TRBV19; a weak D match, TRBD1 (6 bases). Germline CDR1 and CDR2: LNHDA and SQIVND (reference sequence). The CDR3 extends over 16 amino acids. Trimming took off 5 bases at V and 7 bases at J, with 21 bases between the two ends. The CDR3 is CASSPSGRGVEQPQHF. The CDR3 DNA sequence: TGTGCCAGTAGTCCCTCAGGCAGGGGCGTAGAACAGCCCCAGCATTTT.

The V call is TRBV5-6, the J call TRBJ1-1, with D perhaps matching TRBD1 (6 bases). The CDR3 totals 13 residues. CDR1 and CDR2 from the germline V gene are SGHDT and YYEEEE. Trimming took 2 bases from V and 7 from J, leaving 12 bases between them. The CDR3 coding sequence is TGTGCCAGCAGCTTTAGGACAGCCCATGAAGCTTTCTTT. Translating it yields CASSFRTAHEAFF. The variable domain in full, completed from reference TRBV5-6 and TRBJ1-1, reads DAGVTQSPTHLIKTRGQQVTLRCSPKSGHDTVSWYQQALGQGPQFIFQYYEEEERQRGNFPDRFSGHQFPNYSSELNVNALLLGDSALYLCASSFRTAHEAFFGQGTRLTVV.

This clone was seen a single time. CDR3 sequence (DNA): TGCGCCAGCACCGAGGCTTGGGAGGAGACCCAGTACTTC. Translation: CASTEAWEETQYF. The chain employs TRBV10-2 and TRBJ2-5, with D tentatively TRBD2 (5 bases). Germline V CDR1 and CDR2: WSHSY, SAAADI. The CDR3 has 13 residues. V was trimmed by 7 bases and J by 5 bases, leaving 14 bases between them.

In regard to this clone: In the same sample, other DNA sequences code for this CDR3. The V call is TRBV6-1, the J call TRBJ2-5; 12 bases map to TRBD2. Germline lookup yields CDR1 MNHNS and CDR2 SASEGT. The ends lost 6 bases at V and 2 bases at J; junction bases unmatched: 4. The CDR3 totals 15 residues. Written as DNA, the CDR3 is TGTGCCAGCAGCGAACTAGCGGGAGGACAAGAGACCCAGTACTTC. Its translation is CASSELAGGQETQYF.

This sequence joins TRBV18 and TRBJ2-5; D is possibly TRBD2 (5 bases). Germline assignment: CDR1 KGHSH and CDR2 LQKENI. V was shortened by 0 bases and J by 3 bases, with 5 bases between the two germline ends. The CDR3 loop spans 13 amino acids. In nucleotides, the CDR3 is TGTGCCAGCTCACCACCGGAGGAAGAGACCCAGTACTTC. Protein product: CASSPPEEETQYF.

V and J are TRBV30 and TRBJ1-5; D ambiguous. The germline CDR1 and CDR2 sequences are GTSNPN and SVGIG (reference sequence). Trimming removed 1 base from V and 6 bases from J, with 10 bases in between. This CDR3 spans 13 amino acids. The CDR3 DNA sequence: TGTGCCTGGAGTGCCGGGAGAGGTCAGCCCCAGCATTTT. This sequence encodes CAWSAGRGQPQHF.

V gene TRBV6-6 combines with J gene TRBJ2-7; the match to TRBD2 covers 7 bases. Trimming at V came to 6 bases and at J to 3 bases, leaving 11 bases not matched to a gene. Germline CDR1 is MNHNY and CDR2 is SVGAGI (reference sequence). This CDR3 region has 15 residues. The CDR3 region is CASSLSGTPGYEQYF. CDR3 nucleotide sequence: TGTGCCAGCAGCCTAAGCGGGACGCCGGGCTACGAGCAGTACTTC.

The CDR3 DNA follows: TGTGCCATCAGTGAGTCTTATGGGGGGAGCACAGATACGCAGTATTTT. This codes for CAISESYGGSTDTQYF. This chain joins TRBV10-3 and TRBJ2-3, with D perhaps matching TRBD2 (6 bases). The germline V gene encodes CDR1 ENHRY and CDR2 SYGVKD. The CDR3 covers 16 residues. Trimming shortened V by 0 bases and J by 0 bases, and 10 bases separated the two germline ends.

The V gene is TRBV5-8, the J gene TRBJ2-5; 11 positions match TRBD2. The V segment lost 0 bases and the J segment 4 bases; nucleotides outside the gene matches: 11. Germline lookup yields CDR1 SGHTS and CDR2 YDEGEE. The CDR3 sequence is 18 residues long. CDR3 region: CASSLAMVLAGARETQYF. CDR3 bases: TGTGCCAGCAGCTTGGCCATGGTACTAGCGGGAGCCCGAGAGACCCAGTACTTC.

Here the CDR3 DNA reads TGTGCCAGCCAAACAGGGCTTGATGGCTACACCTTC. It is translated as CASQTGLDGYTF. The chain joins TRBV28 to TRBJ1-2; TRBD1 might be the D (6 bases). Germline V CDR1 and CDR2: MDHEN, SYDVKM. The ends were cut back, 8 bases at V and 6 bases at J, with 13 bases in the middle. The CDR3 is 12 residues long.

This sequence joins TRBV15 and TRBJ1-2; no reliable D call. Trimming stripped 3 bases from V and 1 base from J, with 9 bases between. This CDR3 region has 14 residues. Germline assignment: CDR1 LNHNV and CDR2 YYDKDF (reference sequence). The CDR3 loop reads CATSRPGLNYGYTF. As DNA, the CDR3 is TGTGCCACCAGCAGGCCGGGTCTTAACTATGGCTACACCTTC.